This T cell receptor (beta chain) comes out of a study of chemoradiotherapy in HPV16-positive cancers. V dropped 3 bases and J dropped 5 bases, with 20 bases sitting between them. Per the germline V gene, CDR1 is SGDLS and CDR2 is YYNGEE. This CDR3 has 16 residues. Comment on this clone: Its specificity is unknown.

Study-wide results and caveats: Candidate HPV-specific clones and E7-related TCR motifs grew in tumor during treatment.

The protocol was immunoSEQ multiplex PCR, while the TCRdb copy is restricted to in-frame clones and leaves out a portion. The profile shows about 15,000 clones, under 80% of them singletons. The clonotype originates from a human donor with HPV-associated anogenital cancer. The chain recombines TRBV9 with TRBJ1-2, with D perhaps matching TRBD1 (6 bases). The specimen was collected from a patient who underwent chemoradiotherapy. For the CDR3, the DNA is TGTGCCAGCAGCGCAGGGGCAGGCCTGGCCAGATATGGCTACACCTTC. This gives the protein CASSAGAGLARYGYTF.